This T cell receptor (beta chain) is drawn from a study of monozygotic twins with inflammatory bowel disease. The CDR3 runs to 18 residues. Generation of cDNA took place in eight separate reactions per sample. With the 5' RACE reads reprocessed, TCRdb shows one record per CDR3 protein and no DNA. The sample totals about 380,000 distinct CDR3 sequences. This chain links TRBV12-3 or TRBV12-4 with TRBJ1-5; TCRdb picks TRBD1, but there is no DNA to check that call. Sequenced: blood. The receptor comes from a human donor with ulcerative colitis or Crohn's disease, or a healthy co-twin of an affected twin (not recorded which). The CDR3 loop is CASSADWQGRPFNQPQHF.